The source of this T cell receptor beta chain is a study of technical replicates of blood from several donors. Germline V gene lookup returns CDR1 WNHNN and CDR2 SYGVQD (reference sequence). V lost 2 bases and J lost 1; bases outside the gene matches: 10. This CDR3 comprises 18 residues. Sequencing was performed with immunoSEQ multiplex PCR; in TCRdb, only in-frame clones are kept and a portion is missing. The table lists 75,000 to 95,000 clones, roughly 94% of them singletons. This rearrangement joins TRBV10-1 to TRBJ2-3; 9 bases align to TRBD2. The receptor was derived from a human donor in good health. Sequenced sample: T cells isolated from PBMCs. The CDR3, as DNA: TGCGCCAGCAGTGAGATGACAGTAGCGGGAGAGGGCACAGATACGCAGTATTTT. Protein: CASSEMTVAGEGTDTQYF.